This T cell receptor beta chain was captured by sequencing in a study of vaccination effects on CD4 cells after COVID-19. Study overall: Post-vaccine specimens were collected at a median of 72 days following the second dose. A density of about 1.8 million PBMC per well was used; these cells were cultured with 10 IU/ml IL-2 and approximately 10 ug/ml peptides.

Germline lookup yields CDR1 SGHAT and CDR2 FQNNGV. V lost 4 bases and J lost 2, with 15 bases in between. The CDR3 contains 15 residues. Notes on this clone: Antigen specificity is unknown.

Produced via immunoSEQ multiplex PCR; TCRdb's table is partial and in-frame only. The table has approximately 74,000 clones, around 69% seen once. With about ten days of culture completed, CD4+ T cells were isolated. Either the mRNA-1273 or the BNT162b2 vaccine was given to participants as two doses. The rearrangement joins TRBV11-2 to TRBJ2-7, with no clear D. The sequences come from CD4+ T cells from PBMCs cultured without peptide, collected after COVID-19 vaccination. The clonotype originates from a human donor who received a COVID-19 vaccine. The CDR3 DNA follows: TGTGCCAGCAGCTCCGCTGGAGATTTAACCTACGAGCAGTACGTC. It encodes CASSSAGDLTYEQYV.